The rows below give T cell receptor beta chains drawn from one sample of a study of blood T cell repertoires in COVID-19. TCRdb's table, derived via immunoSEQ multiplex PCR, lists solely in-frame clones and lacks some. The sample records 150,000 to 200,000 clones, roughly 85% being singletons. What was sequenced was peripheral blood. Source of these receptors: a man in his forties or fifties with active or convalescent COVID-19. CDR3s include the opening cysteine and the closing phenylalanine or tryptophan. A D gene is named only where the DNA matches it firmly. Not all rows give a size; the values are once, few, many and, for expanded clones, a class.

TRBD1	few	TRBJ1-1	TRBV6-6	TGTGCCAGCAGCCCCGGGACAGGGGTTCGGAGCACTGAAGCTTTCTTT	CASSPGTGVRSTEAFF
.	.	TRBJ2-5	TRBV6-6	TGTGCCAGCAGTTACCCCCAGGGTGGACAAGAGACCCAGTACTTC	CASSYPQGGQETQYF
TRBD2	.	TRBJ2-7	TRBV7-2	TGTGCCAGCAGCTTAGGGGGTAGCGGGAGCTACGAGCAGTACTTC	CASSLGGSGSYEQYF
.	few	TRBJ2-7	TRBV5-6	TGTGCCAGCAGCTTGGGGGCCATCTCCTACGAGCAGTACTTC	CASSLGAISYEQYF
.	.	TRBJ1-1	TRBV4-1	TGCGCCAGCAGCCGCGGGTCGGGTGGGCACACTGAAGCTTTCTTT	CASSRGSGGHTEAFF
.	.	TRBJ2-2	TRBV27	TGTGCCAGCAGTTCCCCGACAGGAACCCACACCGGGGAGCTGTTTTTT	CASSSPTGTHTGELFF
TRBD1	.	TRBJ2-2	TRBV4-2	TGTGCCAGCAGCCAAATATCCGGGACAGGGAACACCGGGGAGCTGTTTTTT	CASSQISGTGNTGELFF
TRBD2	.	TRBJ2-5	TRBV19	TGTGCCAGTAGCTCTAGCGGGGGGGTTATCGAGACCCAGTACTTC	CASSSSGGVIETQYF
.	.	TRBJ1-1	TRBV12-3/TRBV12-4	TGTGCCAGCCAGGCGACAAGAGGGACTGAAGCTTTCTTT	CASQATRGTEAFF
TRBD1	.	TRBJ1-1	TRBV6-5	TGTGCCAGCAGTCCGGGACAGGGGAACACTGAAGCTTTCTTT	CASSPGQGNTEAFF
TRBD1	.	TRBJ2-7	TRBV11-3	TGTGCCAGCAGCTCGGGGACAGGGAGCGCCTACGAGCAGTACTTC	CASSSGTGSAYEQYF
TRBD1	.	TRBJ1-3	TRBV2	TGTGCCAGCAGTGGCCTCGGGACAGCCACTGGAAACACCATATATTTT	CASSGLGTATGNTIYF
TRBD1	.	TRBJ1-5	TRBV30	TGTGCCTGGAGGGGACAGGGTAATCAGCCCCAGCATTTT	CAWRGQGNQPQHF
.	once	TRBJ1-6	TRBV20-1	TGCAGTGCTAGTAACAGGGCTTCACCCCTCCACTTT	CSASNRASPLHF
.	.	TRBJ1-1	TRBV3-1/TRBV3-2	TGTGCCAGCTGGGGGTCCGGGGGGCACACTGAAGCTTTCTTT	CASWGSGGHTEAFF